One and the same sample provided the 25 T cell receptor beta chains below, sequenced in a study of neoadjuvant anti-PD-1 for oral cavity cancer. As for time point: after neoadjuvant nivolumab, at surgical resection. Sequenced by immunoSEQ multiplex PCR; TCRdb stores in-frame clones only, minus some. The sample lists about 23,000 clones; about 25% were seen once. The sequences come from tumor tissue, collected after nivolumab (anti-PD-1) treatment. Receptor source: a person between 40 and 79 years old with oral cavity squamous cell carcinoma.

The rearrangement links TRBV7-3 to TRBJ1-1; D ambiguous. With 5 bases removed from V and 5 bases from J, the gap between germline ends came to 15 bases. CDR3 length equals 14 residues. The germline V gene has CDR1 SGHTA and CDR2 FQGTGA. Here the CDR3 DNA reads TGTGCCAGCAGCCTGGGCCTCAGCGGGACTGAAGCTTTCTTT. Amino acid sequence: CASSLGLSGTEAFF.

The chain is built from TRBV27 and TRBJ2-5; the match to TRBD2 covers 12 bases. The CDR3 contains 16 residues. Looked up from germline, CDR1 is MNHEY and CDR2 is SMNVEV (reference sequence). With V trimmed by 6 bases and J by 2 bases, 7 bases remained unmatched. The CDR3 region has the DNA TGTGCCAGCAGCCCACTAGCGGGGGGCGTACAAGAGACCCAGTACTTC. This gives the protein CASSPLAGGVQETQYF.

The chain combines TRBV27 with TRBJ2-7; no reliable D call. V was cut by 5 bases and J by 1 base, with 9 bases left in between. Germline values: CDR1 MNHEY, CDR2 SMNVEV (reference sequence). The CDR3 sequence is 13 residues long. CDR3 nucleotide sequence: TGTGCCAGCAGTCGGCGGAGTTCCTACGAGCAGTACTTC. This gives the protein CASSRRSSYEQYF.

The CDR3 protein is CAISVGRGGGNTEAFF. For the CDR3, the DNA is TGTGCCATCAGTGTTGGGAGGGGTGGAGGTAACACTGAAGCTTTCTTT. V usage is TRBV10-3 and J usage is TRBJ1-1; a possible D gene is TRBD1 (5 bases). The CDR3 has 16 residues. Germline lookup yields CDR1 ENHRY and CDR2 SYGVKD. Trimming shortened V by 4 bases and J by 2 bases, and 17 bases separated the two germline ends.

This clone was counted a few times. The genes are TRBV4-1 and TRBJ1-3, with 10 bases aligning to TRBD1. Losses at the gene ends were 4 bases for V and 0 bases for J; bases not matched to a gene: 6. CDR3 size: 17 residues. Germline V lookup: CDR1 MGHRA, CDR2 YSYEKL. CDR3: CASSLTRTGGSGNTIYF. The CDR3 DNA reads TGCGCCAGCAGCCTAACACGGACAGGGGGCTCTGGAAACACCATATATTTT.

The chain has TRBV5-1 and TRBJ2-5; TRBD2 matches at 10 bases. The CDR3 sequence is 18 residues long. The V gene's germline CDR1 is SGHRS and CDR2 YFSETQ. V was pared by 0 bases and J by 4 bases, with 12 bases of the junction left unmatched. CDR3 loop: CASSLALLAGGASETQYF. The CDR3, as DNA: TGCGCCAGCAGCTTGGCCCTTTTAGCGGGAGGAGCGTCAGAGACCCAGTACTTC.

The sample holds a few counts of this clone. V usage is TRBV5-8 and J usage is TRBJ1-1; no reliable D call. The V gene lost 5 bases and the J gene lost 6 bases, with 8 bases spanning the gap. Germline V lookup: CDR1 SGHTS, CDR2 YDEGEE. There are 11 residues in the CDR3. The chain's CDR3 is CASRSRAEAFF. In nucleotides, the CDR3 is TGTGCCAGCAGGTCCAGAGCTGAAGCTTTCTTT.

This clone was counted a few times. J is TRBJ2-1 and V is TRBV7-8; 10 bases are shared with TRBD2. The CDR3 length is 14 residues. V shed 2 bases, J shed 9 bases, and the junction held 4 bases outside the gene matches. Per germline, CDR1 SGHVS and CDR2 FQNEAQ. DNA of the CDR3: TGTGCCAGCAGCTTACCTAGCGGGAGTGCTGAGCAGTTCTTC. This sequence encodes CASSLPSGSAEQFF.

In its sample, this clone was seen a few times. The J gene is TRBJ2-7, the V gene TRBV28, with D perhaps matching TRBD2 (5 bases). Germline values: CDR1 MDHEN, CDR2 SYDVKM. There are 13 residues in the CDR3. Trimming left V 3 bases short and J 4 bases short, with 10 bases between. CDR3 coding DNA: TGTGCCAGCAGTTTTTCCTGGACTTACGAGCAGTACTTC. Translating gives CASSFSWTYEQYF.

The J gene is TRBJ2-7, the V gene TRBV5-4; D not certain. The germline V and J ends were trimmed by 5 bases and 0 bases, with 9 bases remaining between them. This CDR3 is built from 13 residues. CDR1 is SGHNT, CDR2 YYREEE, per germline (reference sequence). CDR3 amino acids: CASRNWDSYEQYF. CDR3 DNA sequence: TGTGCCAGCAGAAACTGGGACTCCTACGAGCAGTACTTC.

The chain links TRBV29-1 to TRBJ2-7, with TRBD1 identical over 7 bases. The CDR3 consists of 14 residues. V lost 3 bases, J lost 6 bases, and 11 bases stayed unmatched. CDR1 SQVTM and CDR2 ANQGSEA come from the germline V gene. CDR3: CSVDTGARSGEQYF. CDR3 nucleotides: TGCAGCGTTGATACAGGGGCGCGTTCGGGCGAGCAGTACTTC.

This chain joins TRBV30 and TRBJ1-1; D uncertain. This CDR3 has 13 amino acids. CDR1 and CDR2 (germline): GTSNPN, SVGIG (reference sequence). V dropped 4 bases and J dropped 0 bases, with 9 bases sitting between them. The CDR3 DNA is TGTGCCTGGACAGACCCAATGAACACTGAAGCTTTCTTT. It specifies CAWTDPMNTEAFF.

The J gene is TRBJ1-2, the V gene TRBV5-3, with 7 positions matching TRBD1. TRBV5-3 is labeled an ORF, and its function is uncertain. The CDR3 covers 16 residues. V trimming: 0 bases; J trimming: 7 bases; junction bases outside the gene matches: 12. The CDR3 DNA is TGTGCCAGAAGCTTGGGAAGGGGGCGTGGGAGGAGTGGCTACACCTTC. It translates to CARSLGRGRGRSGYTF.

About this clone: Other nucleotide sequences from this sample produce the same CDR3. V usage is TRBV7-7 and J usage is TRBJ2-3; no clear D. Germline CDR1 reads SSHAT; CDR2 reads FNYEAQ (reference sequence). The CDR3 covers 13 residues. V was shortened by 5 bases and J by 1 base, with 7 bases between the two germline ends. The CDR3 spells CASSLSGTDTQYF. The CDR3 DNA reads as TGTGCCAGCAGCCTATCGGGCACAGATACGCAGTATTTT.

This clone came up a few times. CDR3 sequence: CASSPRQGPLFF. For the CDR3, the DNA is TGTGCCAGTAGTCCTCGACAGGGCCCTTTATTCTTC. The genes are TRBV19 and TRBJ2-1; 7 nucleotides agree with TRBD1. This CDR3 spans 12 amino acids. The J segment lost 16 bases and the V segment lost 5 bases, leaving 11 bases of the junction unmatched. Germline V CDR1 and CDR2: LNHDA, SQIVND (reference sequence).

The V gene is TRBV28, the J gene TRBJ1-5; 7 bases are shared with TRBD1. Germline V lookup: CDR1 MDHEN, CDR2 SYDVKM. The junction had 11 bases not matched to a gene; V was cut back by 7 bases and J by 2 bases. This CDR3 has 16 amino acids. The DNA for the CDR3 is TGTGCCAGCAAATTATACGGGACAGCTCGCAATCAGCCCCAGCATTTT. The encoded protein is CASKLYGTARNQPQHF. Complete variable domain (other parts from reference TRBV28 and TRBJ1-5): DVKVTQSSRYLVKRTGEKVFLECVQDMDHENMFWYRQDPGLGLRLIYFSYDVKMKEKGDIPEGYSVSREKKERFSLILESASTNQTSMYLCASKLYGTARNQPQHFGDGTRLSIL.

This clone was counted a single time. The chain is built from TRBV5-1 and TRBJ2-4; 9 bases map to TRBD2. The germline V gene encodes CDR1 SGHRS and CDR2 YFSETQ. The ends lost 4 bases at V and 8 bases at J; junction bases unmatched: 10. This CDR3 has 15 amino acids. The CDR3 is CASSGNSGRGDIQYF. CDR3 sequence (DNA): TGCGCCAGCAGCGGAAATAGCGGGAGAGGGGACATTCAGTACTTC.

This clone was found a few times. The chain has TRBV5-4 and TRBJ1-2; D gene unclear. The CDR3 is made up of 13 amino acids. In germline, CDR1 is SGHNT, CDR2 YYREEE (reference sequence). Trimming left V 4 bases short and J 8 bases short, with 15 bases between. The CDR3 loop is CASSPNGPLGYTF. The CDR3 region has the DNA TGTGCCAGCAGCCCCAACGGCCCCCTAGGCTACACCTTC.

This clone occurred many times. This chain links TRBV28 with TRBJ1-5; D ambiguous. V was cut by 3 bases and J by 6 bases, with 6 bases left in between. CDR3 length equals 12 residues. Germline assignment: CDR1 MDHEN and CDR2 SYDVKM. Here the CDR3 reads CASSLLSQPQHF. The DNA for the CDR3 is TGTGCCAGCAGTTTGCTTAGTCAGCCCCAGCATTTT.

This clone was seen a handful of times. This chain uses TRBV28 with TRBJ1-2; 8 bases agree with TRBD1. V shed 5 bases, J shed 8 bases, and the junction held 10 bases outside the gene matches. The CDR3 has 14 amino acids. Per the germline V gene, CDR1 is MDHEN and CDR2 is SYDVKM. CDR3 protein: CASSVTGETKGYTF. DNA of the CDR3: TGTGCCAGCAGTGTGACAGGGGAAACGAAAGGCTACACCTTC.

This clone was seen only a few times. This chain connects TRBV5-1 to TRBJ2-1, with 14 bases aligning to TRBD2. Germline values: CDR1 SGHRS, CDR2 YFSETQ. J was trimmed by 7 bases and V by 4 bases; bases with no gene match: 4. There are 15 residues in the CDR3. The CDR3 DNA reads TGCGCCAGCAGCGCCAGGACTAGCGGGGGGAATGAGCAGTTCTTC. It is translated as CASSARTSGGNEQFF.

The chain has TRBV9 and TRBJ1-4, with D perhaps matching TRBD1 (5 bases). The V end was cut by 3 bases, the J end by 6 bases, with 12 bases between. Looked up from germline, CDR1 is SGDLS and CDR2 is YYNGEE. This CDR3 comprises 14 residues. CDR3 loop: CASSAQGGDEKLFF. The CDR3 nucleotides read TGTGCCAGCAGCGCCCAAGGAGGGGATGAAAAACTGTTTTTT.

The chain recombines TRBV5-1 with TRBJ1-1; D is unclear. CDR3 length equals 14 residues. Trimming pared 0 bases from V and 1 base from J, leaving 7 bases between. Germline CDR1 SGHRS, CDR2 YFSETQ. The CDR3 DNA follows: TGCGCCAGCAGCTTGGCTACCACGAACACTGAAGCTTTCTTT. Translating gives CASSLATTNTEAFF.

The chain employs TRBV29-1 and TRBJ2-6; 7 nucleotides agree with TRBD1. The germline V gene has CDR1 SQVTM and CDR2 ANQGSEA. V shed 0 bases, J shed 0 bases, and the junction held 5 bases outside the gene matches. This CDR3 comprises 17 residues. CDR3 in DNA: TGCAGCGTTGAAGATCGGGACAGCGTCTCTGGGGCCAACGTCCTGACTTTC. This translates into CSVEDRDSVSGANVLTF.

This chain uses TRBV30 with TRBJ1-6; unclear D gene. Germline V CDR1 and CDR2: GTSNPN, SVGIG (reference sequence). The CDR3 contains 14 residues. Trimming pared 2 bases from V and 7 bases from J, leaving 12 bases between. In DNA, the CDR3 is TGTGCCTGGAGTCATGGCAGCAGGAATTCACCCCTCCACTTT. Its protein product is CAWSHGSRNSPLHF.